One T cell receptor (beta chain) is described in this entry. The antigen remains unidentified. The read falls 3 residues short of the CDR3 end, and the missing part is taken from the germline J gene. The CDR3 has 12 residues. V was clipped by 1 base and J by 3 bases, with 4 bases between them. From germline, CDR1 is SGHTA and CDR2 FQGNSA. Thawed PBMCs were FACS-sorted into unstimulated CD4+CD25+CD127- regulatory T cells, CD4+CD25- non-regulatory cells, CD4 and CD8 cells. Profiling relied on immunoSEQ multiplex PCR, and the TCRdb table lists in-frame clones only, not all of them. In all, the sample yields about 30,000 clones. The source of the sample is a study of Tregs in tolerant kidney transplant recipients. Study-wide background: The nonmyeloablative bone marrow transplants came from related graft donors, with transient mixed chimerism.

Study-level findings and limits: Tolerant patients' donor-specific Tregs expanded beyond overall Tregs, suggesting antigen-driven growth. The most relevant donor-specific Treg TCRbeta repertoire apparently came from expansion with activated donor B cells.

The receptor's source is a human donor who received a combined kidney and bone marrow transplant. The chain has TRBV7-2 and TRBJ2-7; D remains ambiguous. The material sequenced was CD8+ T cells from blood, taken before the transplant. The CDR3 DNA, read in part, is TGTGCCAGCAGCTTAGTACACTACGAG. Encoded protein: CASSLVHYE. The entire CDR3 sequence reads CASSLVHYEQYF.